This T cell receptor beta chain originates from a study of graft-versus-host responses after intestinal transplantation. Study-level points and caveats: GvH clonotypes were identified within recipient marrow, with a subset emerging first in ileum or blood.

TCRdb's copy holds only in-frame clones and misses some; the assay was immunoSEQ multiplex PCR. Of 90,000 to 120,000 clones in the sample, about 87% were seen once. As regards this clone: The antigen is not known.

The material was unstimulated CD4+ T cells sorted from spleen or lymph node cells, obtained before transplant. This receptor was identified in a human donor who was the organ donor for an intestinal transplant.

The CDR3: CASKRLDSNSYNEQFF. CDR3 nucleotide sequence: TGTGCCAGTAAGCGTCTAGACTCAAACTCCTACAATGAGCAGTTCTTC. The J gene is TRBJ2-1, the V gene TRBV19; D gene ambiguous. Trimming took off 7 bases at V and 0 bases at J, with 16 bases between the two ends. CDR1 and CDR2 from the germline V gene are LNHDA and SQIVND (reference sequence). The CDR3 spans 16 residues.